The 21 T cell receptor beta chains given below trace back to one sample, sequenced in a study of blood T cell repertoires in COVID-19. Only in-frame clones appear in the TCRdb table, and some are missing; sequencing was by immunoSEQ multiplex PCR. The sample carries 70,000 to 100,000 clones, 86% recorded once. The sample was peripheral blood. The receptors come from an elderly man with active or convalescent COVID-19.

The J gene is TRBJ2-7, the V gene TRBV9; TRBD1 is a possible D gene (5 bases). Trimming cost V 0 bases and J 6 bases, with 10 bases left between them. The CDR3 runs 13 residues. In germline, CDR1 is SGDLS, CDR2 YYNGEE. The CDR3 nucleotides read TGTGCCAGCAGCGTAGAGGCAGGGTCCGAGCAGTACTTC. This translates into CASSVEAGSEQYF.

CDR3: CASSPGVLYNYGYTF. The CDR3 DNA follows: TGTGCCAGCAGCCCAGGGGTCCTTTATAACTATGGCTACACCTTC. This chain joins TRBV7-9 and TRBJ1-2, with D maybe TRBD1 (6 bases). CDR1 is SEHNR and CDR2 is FQNEAQ in the germline V gene (reference sequence). The CDR3 length is 15 residues. V lost 5 bases and J 1 base, leaving 14 bases between the germline ends.

The V call is TRBV29-1, the J call TRBJ2-1, with a weak D call TRBD2 (5 bases). Germline values: CDR1 SQVTM, CDR2 ANQGSEA. There are 13 residues in the CDR3. Trimming took off 7 bases at V and 2 bases at J, with 12 bases between the two ends. The CDR3 region is CSASSTPYNEQFF. The CDR3 DNA follows: TGCAGCGCTTCTAGCACGCCCTACAATGAGCAGTTCTTC.

V is TRBV9 and J is TRBJ2-2; 8 bases are a match to TRBD2. The V and J ends lost 0 bases and 2 bases, in that order; junction bases with no gene match: 12. The CDR3 is made up of 19 amino acids. Germline lookup yields CDR1 SGDLS and CDR2 YYNGEE. The CDR3 protein is CASSVEPWASGPNTGELFF. Here the CDR3 DNA reads TGTGCCAGCAGCGTAGAACCCTGGGCTAGCGGGCCTAACACCGGGGAGCTGTTTTTT.

The J gene is TRBJ1-3, the V gene TRBV2, with 7 nucleotides matching TRBD1. This CDR3 spans 15 amino acids. Germline values: CDR1 SNHLY, CDR2 FYNNEI. Trimming took 7 bases from V and 3 from J; bases not matched to a gene: 9. CDR3 amino acids: CASNNDRAGGNTIYF. CDR3 DNA sequence: TGTGCCAGCAACAATGACAGGGCTGGTGGAAACACCATATATTTT.

The rearrangement links TRBV7-2 to TRBJ2-3; tentatively, D is TRBD2 (5 bases). This CDR3 has 14 residues. V lost 0 bases, J lost 5 bases, and 9 bases lay in between. The V gene's germline CDR1 is SGHTA and CDR2 FQGNSA. The CDR3 here is CASSLAGIGDTQYF. The CDR3 DNA reads as TGTGCCAGCAGCTTAGCCGGGATTGGAGATACGCAGTATTTT.

The chain recombines TRBV12-3 or TRBV12-4 with TRBJ1-5; D is undetermined. This CDR3 contains 12 residues. V lost 5 bases and J 4 bases, leaving 6 bases between the germline ends. The CDR3 nucleotides are TGTGCCAGCAGTCTAAATAATCAGCCCCAGCATTTT. This translates into CASSLNNQPQHF.

This clone is a singleton in its sample. The CDR3 region is CASSLALGQGKDTQYF. The CDR3 coding sequence is TGTGCCAGCAGCTTGGCCCTTGGACAGGGAAAAGATACGCAGTATTTT. This chain links TRBV5-8 with TRBJ2-3; TRBD1 aligns across 8 bases. The CDR3 is 16 amino acids. Germline CDR1 is SGHTS and CDR2 is YDEGEE. Germline trimming cut 0 bases from V and 5 bases from J; bases unmatched to any gene: 8. Variable domain in full (rest from reference TRBV5-8 and TRBJ2-3): EAGVTQSPTHLIKTRGQQATLRCSPISGHTSVYWYQQALGLGLQFLLWYDEGEERNRGNFPPRFSGRQFPNYSSELNVNALELEDSALYLCASSLALGQGKDTQYFGPGTRLTVL.

This rearrangement joins TRBV2 to TRBJ1-4; D remains unclear. Trimming shortened V by 10 bases and J by 7 bases, and 19 bases separated the two germline ends. This CDR3 is 14 amino acids long. Germline CDR1 SNHLY, CDR2 FYNNEI. The CDR3 nucleotides read TGTGCCACCGCTTCAATTAGTGGGAGTGAAAAACTGTTTTTT. Translated: CATASISGSEKLFF.

This clone was seen only a few times. The rearrangement links TRBV5-6 to TRBJ2-2; D perhaps matches TRBD2 (6 bases). Germline CDR1 reads SGHDT; CDR2 reads YYEEEE. V lost 4 bases to trimming and J lost 7 bases, with 11 bases between them. This CDR3 has 13 amino acids. The CDR3 spells CASSAWEVGELFF. CDR3 DNA: TGTGCCAGCAGCGCCTGGGAGGTCGGGGAGCTGTTTTTT.

In nucleotides, the CDR3 is TGCGCCAGCAGCCAAACCGGGACAGAAAAATACGAGCAGTACTTC. Its translation is CASSQTGTEKYEQYF. The rearrangement links TRBV4-1 to TRBJ2-7, with TRBD1 matching over 7 bases. The germline CDR1 and CDR2 sequences are MGHRA and YSYEKL. The CDR3 has 15 residues. Trimming at V came to 2 bases and at J to 4 bases, leaving 8 bases not matched to a gene.

The chain recombines TRBV4-1 with TRBJ2-3, with D possibly being TRBD1 (6 bases). This CDR3 has 14 amino acids. V was shortened by 1 base and J by 4 bases, with 9 bases between the two germline ends. Germline V gives CDR1 MGHRA, CDR2 YSYEKL. CDR3 in DNA: TGCGCCAGCAGCCAAGGTCCAGGGGCAGATACGCAGTATTTT. Translation gives CASSQGPGADTQYF.

The chain has TRBV6-1 and TRBJ2-5; TRBD2 aligns across 8 bases. The CDR3 spans 15 residues. Trimming removed 3 bases from V and 2 bases from J; junction bases left unmatched: 5. Per germline, CDR1 MNHNS and CDR2 SASEGT. CDR3 in DNA: TGTGCCAGCAGTGATTCCGGACTAGCTCAAGAGACCCAGTACTTC. It is translated as CASSDSGLAQETQYF.

The rearrangement joins TRBV19 to TRBJ2-1, with 11 nucleotides matching TRBD2. The CDR3 totals 16 residues. The germline gives CDR1 LNHDA, CDR2 SQIVND (reference sequence). Trimming took 2 bases from V and 6 from J; bases not matched to a gene: 6. The CDR3 sequence is CASSISLAGVGNEQFF. Here the CDR3 DNA reads TGTGCCAGTAGTATATCACTAGCGGGAGTGGGCAATGAGCAGTTCTTC.

This clone turned up a few times. The V gene is TRBV4-1, the J gene TRBJ2-7; 9 nucleotides agree with TRBD2. This CDR3 contains 15 residues. Germline CDR1 MGHRA, CDR2 YSYEKL. Losses at the gene ends were 2 bases for V and 1 base for J; bases not matched to a gene: 3. The CDR3 loop is CASSQNSGSSYEQYF. The CDR3 nucleotides are TGCGCCAGCAGCCAAAATAGCGGGAGTTCCTACGAGCAGTACTTC.

The chain couples TRBV7-3 to TRBJ2-1, with 16 bases aligning to TRBD2. The CDR3 spans 16 residues. Germline assignment: CDR1 SGHTA and CDR2 FQGTGA. V was clipped by 5 bases and J by 8 bases; unmatched bases: 6. The CDR3 sequence is CASSPGLAGGRDEQFF. The CDR3 nucleotides read TGTGCCAGCAGCCCGGGACTAGCGGGAGGGCGAGATGAGCAGTTCTTC.

The rearrangement uses TRBV9 and TRBJ2-3; 7 bases match TRBD2. This CDR3 is 15 amino acids long. The trim removed 0 bases at V and 7 bases at J, leaving 8 bases unmatched. Germline values: CDR1 SGDLS, CDR2 YYNGEE. The CDR3, as DNA: TGTGCCAGCAGCGTAGGAACGGGAGGCCCCAATACGCAGTATTTT. It encodes CASSVGTGGPNTQYF.

The CDR3 sequence is CASSRIGGQGETQYF. CDR3 coding DNA: TGTGCCAGCAGCAGAATTGGGGGCCAGGGAGAGACCCAGTACTTC. The chain uses TRBV9 and TRBJ2-5, with D possibly TRBD1 on 6 matching bases. This CDR3 region has 15 residues. V was clipped by 4 bases and J by 4 bases, with 17 bases between them. Germline V gives CDR1 SGDLS, CDR2 YYNGEE.

This chain links TRBV7-2 with TRBJ2-3, with TRBD2 matching 10 bases. The CDR3 runs to 17 residues. Germline V gives CDR1 SGHTA, CDR2 FQGNSA. J was trimmed by 2 bases and V by 1 base; bases with no gene match: 6. CDR3 bases: TGTGCCAGCAGCTTAGTGGCTAGCGGGAGATACACAGATACGCAGTATTTT. Protein sequence: CASSLVASGRYTDTQYF. Combining the CDR3 with reference TRBV7-2 and TRBJ2-3 gives the whole variable domain GAGVSQSPSNKVTEKGKDVELRCDPISGHTALYWYRQSLGQGLEFLIYFQGNSAPDKSGLPSDRFSAERTGGSVSTLTIQRTQQEDSAVYLCASSLVASGRYTDTQYFGPGTRLTVL.

This clone was observed once. This rearrangement joins TRBV6-5 to TRBJ1-5, with D uncertain. V lost 2 bases and J 2 bases, leaving 10 bases between the germline ends. This CDR3 region has 15 residues. Germline V gives CDR1 MNHEY, CDR2 SVGAGI. CDR3 coding DNA: TGTGCCAGCAGTTACCGGGTTATAGGCAATCAGCCCCAGCATTTT. Protein: CASSYRVIGNQPQHF.

The chain uses TRBV7-2 and TRBJ1-1, with 7 bases fitting TRBD1. Germline V gene sequence: CDR1 SGHTA, CDR2 FQGNSA. V lost 3 bases, J lost 1 base, and 5 bases stayed unmatched. The CDR3 runs 15 residues. The chain's CDR3 is CASSFDRVRNTEAFF. The CDR3 bases are TGTGCCAGCAGCTTCGACAGGGTAAGGAACACTGAAGCTTTCTTT. Drawing the rest from reference TRBV7-2 and TRBJ1-1, the complete variable domain is GAGVSQSPSNKVTEKGKDVELRCDPISGHTALYWYRQSLGQGLEFLIYFQGNSAPDKSGLPSDRFSAERTGGSVSTLTIQRTQQEDSAVYLCASSFDRVRNTEAFFGQGTRLTVV.